A single sample is the source of the 17 T cell receptor beta chains below, sequenced in a study of blood T cell repertoires in COVID-19. The protocol was immunoSEQ multiplex PCR, while the TCRdb copy is restricted to in-frame clones and leaves out a portion. Here the sample spans over 95,000 clones, approximately 90% being singletons. Sequencing was done on a sample of peripheral blood. The source of these receptors is a woman between 50 and 59 years old with acute or convalescent COVID-19.

The chain has TRBV9 and TRBJ1-1, with TRBD1 identical over 9 bases. CDR3 size: 14 residues. The ends lost 3 bases at V and 3 bases at J; junction bases unmatched: 3. CDR1 SGDLS and CDR2 YYNGEE come from the germline V gene. The CDR3 is CASSAGQGDTEAFF. The CDR3, as DNA: TGTGCCAGCAGCGCGGGACAGGGTGACACTGAAGCTTTCTTT.

V is TRBV7-9 and J is TRBJ1-1, with D unclear. Germline loops: CDR1 SEHNR, CDR2 FQNEAQ (reference sequence). The CDR3 has 11 amino acids. Trimming pared 8 bases from V and 6 bases from J, leaving 10 bases between. CDR3 amino acids: CASAGVAEAFF. In nucleotides, the CDR3 is TGTGCCAGCGCAGGTGTTGCTGAAGCTTTCTTT.

The CDR3 sequence: CASSYGGAIGNTIYF. DNA of the CDR3: TGTGCCAGCAGTTACGGGGGGGCAATCGGAAACACCATATATTTT. The rearrangement links TRBV6-5 to TRBJ1-3, with D tentatively TRBD1 (6 bases). Germline V gene data show CDR1 as MNHEY and CDR2 as SVGAGI. The CDR3 spans 15 residues. Trimming removed 2 bases at V and 4 bases at J, with 12 bases between.

The chain carries TRBV5-1 and TRBJ2-3, with 8 bases aligning to TRBD1. The CDR3 runs 16 residues. CDR1 is SGHRS, CDR2 YFSETQ, per germline. The trim removed 4 bases at V and 0 bases at J, leaving 7 bases unmatched. The DNA of the CDR3 is TGCGCCAGCAGCCTAGGACAGGGCGGGAGCACAGATACGCAGTATTTT. It yields the protein CASSLGQGGSTDTQYF.

This clone showed up just once. This sequence joins TRBV7-2 and TRBJ2-1; 7 bases fit TRBD1. Germline CDR1 SGHTA, CDR2 FQGNSA. The CDR3 sequence is 14 residues long. J was trimmed by 6 bases and V by 5 bases; bases with no gene match: 7. The CDR3: CASSRGQSGNEQFF. DNA of the CDR3: TGTGCCAGCAGCCGGGGACAGTCGGGCAATGAGCAGTTCTTC.

The chain couples TRBV2 to TRBJ2-1; 8 bases match TRBD2. Per germline, CDR1 SNHLY and CDR2 FYNNEI. CDR3 length equals 12 residues. The J segment lost 7 bases and the V segment lost 8 bases, leaving 4 bases of the junction unmatched. The CDR3 DNA follows: TGTGCCAGCGCGGGAGGATTGAATGAGCAGTTCTTC. It yields the protein CASAGGLNEQFF.

The chain uses TRBV28 and TRBJ1-4; D not resolved. The length of the CDR3 is 17 residues. The germline V gene encodes CDR1 MDHEN and CDR2 SYDVKM. V shed 2 bases and J shed 4 bases, with 17 bases lying between them. The CDR3 coding sequence is TGTGCCAGCAGTTTAGGTACCGGGGTTGACGGTAATGAAAAACTGTTTTTT. As protein: CASSLGTGVDGNEKLFF.

In regard to this clone: The same CDR3 arises from other DNA sequences in this sample as well. V gene TRBV11-2 combines with J gene TRBJ2-1; no firm D call. Between the trimmed V and J ends, which lost 6 bases and 4 bases, there was a span of 7 bases. The CDR3 is 12 amino acids. Germline V gene data show CDR1 as SGHAT and CDR2 as FQNNGV. In DNA form, the CDR3 reads TGTGCCAGCAGTTTTCAATACAATGAGCAGTTCTTC. Translating gives CASSFQYNEQFF.

The chain is built from TRBV7-2 and TRBJ2-7; the D is unclear. The CDR3 is 15 residues long. Trimming took off 2 bases at V and 2 bases at J, with 13 bases between the two ends. CDR1 and CDR2 (germline): SGHTA, FQGNSA. CDR3 residues: CASSLPLQMTYEQYF. CDR3 in DNA: TGTGCCAGCAGCTTACCCCTGCAGATGACCTACGAGCAGTACTTC.

The V call is TRBV28, the J call TRBJ1-4, with 7 positions matching TRBD1. Trimming at V came to 3 bases and at J to 8 bases, leaving 15 bases not matched to a gene. Germline CDR1 and CDR2: MDHEN and SYDVKM. CDR3 size: 17 residues. CDR3 coding DNA: TGTGCCAGCAGTTTGACAGGGAGACTATTGGGGATGGAAAAACTGTTTTTT. Amino acid sequence: CASSLTGRLLGMEKLFF.

The genes are TRBV27 and TRBJ2-5; D remains unclear. The CDR3 is 13 amino acids. Deletions cut 5 bases from V and 0 bases from J, with 7 bases between. Germline V gene data show CDR1 as MNHEY and CDR2 as SMNVEV (reference sequence). CDR3 sequence (DNA): TGTGCCAGCAGTCCCTTGTACCAAGAGACCCAGTACTTC. Its translation is CASSPLYQETQYF.

This chain connects TRBV5-1 to TRBJ1-5, with 10 positions matching TRBD1. This CDR3 region has 15 residues. The V segment lost 0 bases and the J segment 7 bases; nucleotides outside the gene matches: 4. Germline CDR1 reads SGHRS; CDR2 reads YFSETQ. The CDR3 bases are TGCGCCAGCAGCTTGGCCGGACAGGGGGAACAGCCCCAGCATTTT. Encoded protein: CASSLAGQGEQPQHF. The full variable domain, with the rest looked up from reference TRBV5-1 and TRBJ1-5, is KAGVTQTPRYLIKTRGQQVTLSCSPISGHRSVSWYQQTPGQGLQFLFEYFSETQRNKGNFPGRFSGRQFSNSRSEMNVSTLELGDSALYLCASSLAGQGEQPQHFGDGTRLSIL.

CDR3 residues: CASSGHGRGSTEAFF. The DNA of the CDR3 is TGTGCCAGCAGTGGGCACGGGAGAGGGTCGACTGAAGCTTTCTTT. V is TRBV25-1 and J is TRBJ1-1; no firm D call. The germline gives CDR1 MGHDK, CDR2 SYGVNS. This CDR3 comprises 15 residues. V was trimmed by 4 bases and J by 5 bases, leaving 17 bases between them.

This chain connects TRBV27 to TRBJ1-1; 9 bases agree with TRBD1. J gave up 0 bases and V 4 bases, and 6 bases lay outside the gene matches. Germline CDR1 MNHEY, CDR2 SMNVEV (reference sequence). The CDR3 spans 16 residues. CDR3 in amino acids: CASSWGTGTLNTEAFF. The CDR3 region has the DNA TGTGCCAGCAGTTGGGGGACAGGGACCTTGAACACTGAAGCTTTCTTT.

This clone was recorded only once. The V gene is TRBV5-4, the J gene TRBJ1-6, with 7 bases matching TRBD1. After removal of 4 bases from V and 0 bases from J, the junction contained 10 bases not matched to a gene. Germline CDR1 reads SGHNT; CDR2 reads YYREEE (reference sequence). This CDR3 comprises 18 residues. CDR3 sequence reads: CASSPGTAKSSYNSPLHF. DNA for the CDR3: TGTGCCAGCAGCCCCGGGACAGCCAAGAGCTCCTATAATTCACCCCTCCACTTT. Filled out from reference TRBV5-4 and TRBJ1-6, the complete variable domain reads ETGVTQSPTHLIKTRGQQVTLRCSSQSGHNTVSWYQQALGQGPQFIFQYYREEENGRGNFPPRFSGLQFPNYSSELNVNALELDDSALYLCASSPGTAKSSYNSPLHFGNGTRLTVT.

This clone was found once. V and J are TRBV2 and TRBJ1-2; D gene uncertain. Deletions cut 5 bases from V and 8 bases from J, with 12 bases between. Germline assignment: CDR1 SNHLY and CDR2 FYNNEI. The CDR3 loop spans 12 amino acids. This chain's CDR3 is CASSSEQAGYTF. In DNA, the CDR3 is TGTGCCAGCAGTTCCGAGCAGGCGGGCTACACCTTC.

This clone has just a few counts. This CDR3 is also generated by other DNA sequences in the sample. This sequence joins TRBV12-3 or TRBV12-4 and TRBJ1-1; D remains unclear. The CDR3 sequence is 13 residues long. The V and J ends lost 2 bases and 0 bases respectively, with 4 bases between them. CDR3 region: CASSLRVNTEAFF. Here the CDR3 DNA reads TGTGCCAGCAGTTTAAGAGTGAACACTGAAGCTTTCTTT.